A selection of T cell receptor beta chains follows, all from one sample in a study of T-cell memory formation after mild COVID-19. TCRdb independently ran MiXCR on the 5' RACE reads; one entry per CDR3 protein. Found here are around 500,000 distinct CDR3 sequences, roughly 18% of them singletons; the top ten hold about 12%. The material sequenced was PBMCs or a T cell subset sorted from them (not recorded which). The receptors derive from an adult woman who had mild COVID-19 (a few samples of this study predate the infection). Cell type and time point are not known. Both conserved end residues are part of each CDR3. Each record gives: V gene, CDR3 protein.

v_gene: TRBV6-5; CDR3aa: CASSHTPGDEQFF
v_gene: TRBV5-5; CDR3aa: CASSLDWDASYNEQFF
v_gene: TRBV3-1; CDR3aa: CASSQPRDRGRYGYTF
v_gene: TRBV3-1; CDR3aa: CASSHGLNNEQFF
v_gene: TRBV29-1; CDR3aa: CSVGVGQLNTEAFF
v_gene: TRBV3-1; CDR3aa: CASSQDVGNTDTQYF
v_gene: TRBV20-1; CDR3aa: CSARDKDGGANVLTF
v_gene: TRBV29-1; CDR3aa: CSVQGARQETQYF
v_gene: TRBV5-1; CDR3aa: CASSLTGINTYEQYF
v_gene: TRBV7-8; CDR3aa: CASSSTGGRTGELFF
v_gene: TRBV5-1; CDR3aa: CASSPAGTGDLEQYF
v_gene: TRBV7-9; CDR3aa: CASNGALGREVGTEAFF
v_gene: TRBV18; CDR3aa: CASSPPSYNEQFF
v_gene: TRBV21-1; CDR3aa: CASSTQGQGGIYEQYF
v_gene: TRBV7-2; CDR3aa: CASSSGRLSNTGELFF
v_gene: TRBV7-2; CDR3aa: CASSLLHPEQFF
v_gene: TRBV6-5; CDR3aa: CASRYRVNTEAFF
v_gene: TRBV12-3/TRBV12-4; CDR3aa: CASSLGGREQYF
v_gene: TRBV9; CDR3aa: CASSARGDRGNEQFF
v_gene: TRBV7-9; CDR3aa: CASSLQGAGTEAFF
v_gene: TRBV4-1; CDR3aa: CASSQPTLTDTQYF
v_gene: TRBV27; CDR3aa: CASSLSGGRNTEAFF
v_gene: TRBV10-3; CDR3aa: CAISESGTHANYGYTF
v_gene: TRBV12-3/TRBV12-4; CDR3aa: CASSSFYGYTF
v_gene: TRBV7-2; CDR3aa: CASSLELSHYNQPQHF
v_gene: TRBV5-6; CDR3aa: CASSPVGPKRQSPLHF
v_gene: TRBV3-1; CDR3aa: CASSQGLAGGPRDEQFF
v_gene: TRBV27; CDR3aa: CASRGGGGGNQPQHF
v_gene: TRBV7-6; CDR3aa: CASSLRQGNQPQHF
v_gene: TRBV2; CDR3aa: CASSEGQGPPRNEQFF
v_gene: TRBV18; CDR3aa: CASSPKRGANGYTF
v_gene: TRBV19; CDR3aa: CASTFNTEAFF
v_gene: TRBV4-2; CDR3aa: CASSQDGTGLTRDEQYF
v_gene: TRBV3-1; CDR3aa: CASSQKGTANTEAFF
v_gene: TRBV12-3/TRBV12-4; CDR3aa: CASSFRDSWGTQYF
v_gene: TRBV7-8; CDR3aa: CASSLGGTNEQYF
v_gene: TRBV9; CDR3aa: CASSVVATDTQYF
v_gene: TRBV10-3; CDR3aa: CAISPLLSQETQYF
v_gene: TRBV18; CDR3aa: CASSRSQIGLAGVGGVYEQYF
v_gene: TRBV7-2; CDR3aa: CASSTEPLAGQNTGELFF
v_gene: TRBV12-3/TRBV12-4; CDR3aa: CASSLARTNQPQHF
v_gene: TRBV5-1; CDR3aa: CASSFGDSSSYEQYF
v_gene: TRBV27; CDR3aa: CASSLTGRGLTSYEQYF
v_gene: TRBV7-8; CDR3aa: CASSQGVYSIPNRGRIYEQYF
v_gene: TRBV7-9; CDR3aa: CASSLTASGSYEQYF
v_gene: TRBV6-6; CDR3aa: CASSNTGRYGYTF
v_gene: TRBV29-1; CDR3aa: CSVGEAGGRETQYF
v_gene: TRBV2; CDR3aa: CASSEGRLYGYTF
v_gene: TRBV5-5; CDR3aa: CASSSPTAYYEQYF
v_gene: TRBV2; CDR3aa: CASSAYVGHNEQFF
v_gene: TRBV3-1; CDR3aa: CASSPQGNYGYTF
v_gene: TRBV10-3; CDR3aa: CAISESAKDREFISSYEQYF